These 5 T cell receptor beta chains originate from one sample sequenced in a study of tumor-infiltrating lymphocytes in localized non-small cell lung cancer. The method was immunoSEQ multiplex PCR; TCRdb's version includes in-frame clones alone and lacks a portion of them. The table includes 2,000 to 3,000 clones, around half detected once. Source material: uninvolved lung tissue not adjacent to the tumor. The receptors were gathered from a human donor with non-small cell lung cancer. Some clones in this sample may be carry-over from other donors' samples.

The rearrangement links TRBV7-2 to TRBJ1-2; D perhaps matches TRBD1 (5 bases). V was trimmed by 1 base and J by 3 bases, leaving 12 bases between them. The CDR3 has 15 residues. The germline V gene encodes CDR1 SGHTA and CDR2 FQGNSA. The CDR3, as DNA: TGTGCCAGCAGCTTAGATCAGGGTTCCTACTATGGCTACACCTTC. Translating it yields CASSLDQGSYYGYTF.

This chain connects TRBV6-5 to TRBJ2-3, with 7 bases aligning to TRBD1. The CDR3 is made up of 14 amino acids. V lost 6 bases to trimming and J lost 2 bases; unmatched junction nucleotides: 5. Germline V gene lookup returns CDR1 MNHEY and CDR2 SVGAGI. CDR3: CASRLGQVTDTQYF. The CDR3 bases are TGTGCCAGCAGACTCGGACAGGTCACAGATACGCAGTATTTT.

This clone qualifies as medium-sized. The chain is built from TRBV28 and TRBJ2-7, with D possibly matching TRBD2 (5 bases). The germline gives CDR1 MDHEN, CDR2 SYDVKM. The CDR3 consists of 13 residues. V gave up 8 bases and J gave up 5 bases, with 16 bases separating them. The CDR3 DNA is TGTGCCAGCTTTGAGGGATTTAAAGACGAGCAGTACTTC. Amino acids: CASFEGFKDEQYF.

This clone occurred once. V usage is TRBV5-1 and J usage is TRBJ1-2; 7 positions agree with TRBD1. Per germline, CDR1 SGHRS and CDR2 YFSETQ. The CDR3 is 16 amino acids. V lost 1 base, J lost 8 bases, and 14 bases stayed unmatched. For the CDR3, the DNA is TGCGCCAGCAGCTTGCCTACGATCCAGGGGGTCGGGGGCTACACCTTC. Its protein product is CASSLPTIQGVGGYTF. Combining the CDR3 with reference TRBV5-1 and TRBJ1-2 gives the whole variable domain KAGVTQTPRYLIKTRGQQVTLSCSPISGHRSVSWYQQTPGQGLQFLFEYFSETQRNKGNFPGRFSGRQFSNSRSEMNVSTLELGDSALYLCASSLPTIQGVGGYTFGSGTRLTVV.

In this sample, this clone turned up once. CDR3: CASSETGGVPLDDNFQETQYF. Written as DNA, the CDR3 is TGTGCCAGCAGCGAAACAGGGGGCGTTCCGCTTGACGATAACTTTCAAGAGACCCAGTACTTC. This chain connects TRBV9 to TRBJ2-5, with 9 positions matching TRBD1. Germline CDR1 SGDLS, CDR2 YYNGEE. V shed 3 bases, J shed 2 bases, and the junction held 23 bases outside the gene matches. The CDR3 has 21 residues.